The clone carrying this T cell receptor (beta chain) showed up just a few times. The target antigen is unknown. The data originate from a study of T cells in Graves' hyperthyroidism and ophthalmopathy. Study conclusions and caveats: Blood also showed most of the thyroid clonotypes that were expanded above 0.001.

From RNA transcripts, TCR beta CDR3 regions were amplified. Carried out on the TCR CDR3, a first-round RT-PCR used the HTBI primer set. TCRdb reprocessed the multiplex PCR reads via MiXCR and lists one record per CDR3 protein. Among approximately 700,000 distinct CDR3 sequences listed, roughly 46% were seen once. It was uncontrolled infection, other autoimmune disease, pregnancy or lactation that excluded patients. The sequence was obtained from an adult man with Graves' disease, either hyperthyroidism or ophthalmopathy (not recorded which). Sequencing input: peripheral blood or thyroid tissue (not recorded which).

Here the CDR3 reads CSARVGPQETQYF. The DNA for the CDR3 is TGCAGTGCTAGAGTGGGGCCGCAAGAGACCCAGTACTTC. The rearrangement uses TRBV20-1 and TRBJ2-5; D is perhaps TRBD1 (5 bases). This CDR3 region has 13 residues. Between the trimmed V and J ends, which lost 1 base and 2 bases, there was a span of 8 bases. The V gene's germline CDR1 is DFQATT and CDR2 SNEGSKA (reference sequence).